The rows below give T cell receptor beta chains drawn from one sample of a study of blood T cells in healthy people across ages. TCRdb re-called the 5' RACE reads with MiXCR, one entry per CDR3 protein. The sample shows about 380,000 distinct CDR3 sequences, 52% of them seen only once. Material for sequencing was blood. The receptor source for this set is a man between 60 and 75 years old in good health. Both conserved end residues are part of each CDR3. Each record gives: J gene, V gene, CDR3 protein.

>TRBJ1-2|TRBV5-4
CASSLRGAGYGYTF
>TRBJ1-1|TRBV10-3
CAISDRVNTEAFF
>TRBJ2-3|TRBV18
CASSPLGGRAPDTQYF
>TRBJ1-5|TRBV29-1
CSVDAGANQPQHF
>TRBJ2-1|TRBV12-3/TRBV12-4
CASTWMNAGTSRGNEQFF
>TRBJ2-3|TRBV20-1
CSARPPRRAPDTQYF
>TRBJ2-3|TRBV10-3
CAISESSTGDTQYF
>TRBJ2-3|TRBV7-9
CASSLGHPTDTQYF
>TRBJ2-5|TRBV19
CASTQHRDSQETQYF
>TRBJ2-5|TRBV29-1
CGVGRVGNEQYF
>TRBJ2-5|TRBV7-2
CASNPGTALKETQYF
>TRBJ1-5|TRBV6-6
CASSYEGLGNQPQHF
>TRBJ2-1|TRBV7-8
CASSKGTNLYNEQFF
>TRBJ1-4|TRBV7-2
CASSIGQGGRTNEKLFF
>TRBJ1-4|TRBV6-1
CASSRWGETATNEKLFF
>TRBJ2-7|TRBV7-9
CASATGTVNYEQYF
>TRBJ2-5|TRBV18
CASSPPDRLGETQYF
>TRBJ2-5|TRBV4-2
CASSQDGGTQYF
>TRBJ1-5|TRBV12-3/TRBV12-4
CASHTGFNQPQHF
>TRBJ2-3|TRBV5-1
CASSSKVGGRANTDTQYF
>TRBJ1-2|TRBV29-1
CSVGGSLSRGYTF
>TRBJ2-3|TRBV15
CATSSRGQGMTDTQYF
>TRBJ2-1|TRBV28
CASSLATSGNNEQFF
>.|TRBV10-3
CAISEAGRDEQYF
>TRBJ2-6|TRBV6-5
CASTKYRGSGANVLTF
>TRBJ2-3|TRBV29-1
CSVARLAGGDTQYF
>TRBJ2-5|TRBV11-2
CASSELGQPGETQYF
>TRBJ2-4|TRBV20-1
CSARDRGLRYF
>TRBJ2-7|TRBV20-1
CSARDGGSYEQYF
>TRBJ1-2|TRBV28
CATHGIGYGYTF
>TRBJ2-7|TRBV6-6
CASSYPGQGVSYEQYF
>TRBJ1-6|TRBV6-2/TRBV6-3
CASSYGRPNSPLHF
>TRBJ2-7|TRBV7-2
CASAQTSYEQYF
>TRBJ2-1|TRBV11-3
CASSLDPRRNNEQFF
>TRBJ2-5|TRBV14
CASSQSGGSNNEQYF
>TRBJ2-4|TRBV7-2
CASSLVRASGSFRYF
>TRBJ2-5|TRBV6-2/TRBV6-3
CASSWSRLAKETQYF
>TRBJ2-3|TRBV11-2
CASSPGALAATGDTQYF
>TRBJ2-7|TRBV18
CASSPLPCGTTYEQYF
>TRBJ1-6|TRBV9
CASSRTGDRSPLHF
>TRBJ1-5|TRBV20-1
CSGVMGSNQPQHF
>TRBJ1-1|TRBV12-3/TRBV12-4
CASSFGLNTEAFF
>TRBJ2-4|TRBV4-2
CASSQEWGPSKEQYF
>TRBJ2-1|TRBV28
CASSLYEQFF
>TRBJ1-1|TRBV20-1
CSARDSRQVPNTEAFF
>TRBJ2-7|TRBV11-2
CASSTDPDRGWAPFYEQYF
>TRBJ2-1|TRBV12-3/TRBV12-4
CASSWGGRADEQFF
>TRBJ2-4|TRBV9
CASSVEGQGRNIQYF
>.|TRBV29-1
CSVAPGSGRETQYF
>TRBJ1-2|TRBV27
CASSSERGGLGCYTF
>TRBJ2-1|TRBV3-1
CASSQDRLSGSNEQFF
>TRBJ2-7|TRBV29-1
CSSVDKAGGNEQYF
>TRBJ1-6|TRBV12-3/TRBV12-4
CASSGQSNSPLHF
>TRBJ1-1|TRBV12-3/TRBV12-4
CASSFPGQGLKTEAFF
>TRBJ2-5|TRBV24-1
CATGSGRFQETQYF
>TRBJ2-6|TRBV6-1
CASSPNFSGTGRPGANVLTF
>TRBJ2-7|TRBV6-5
CASSRTASSYEQYF
>TRBJ2-7|TRBV4-2
CASSPGISYEQYF
>TRBJ1-2|TRBV2
CASSVQSNYGYTF